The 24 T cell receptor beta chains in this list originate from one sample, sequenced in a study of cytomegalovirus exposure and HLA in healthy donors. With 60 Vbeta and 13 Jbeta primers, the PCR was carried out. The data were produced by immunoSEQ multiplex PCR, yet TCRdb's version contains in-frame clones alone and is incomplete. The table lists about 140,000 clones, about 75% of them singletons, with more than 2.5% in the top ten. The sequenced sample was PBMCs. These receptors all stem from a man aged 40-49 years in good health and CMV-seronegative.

The DNA of the CDR3 is TGTGCCAGCAGCCAAATAGCGGGGCTAACTTACAATGAGCAGTTCTTC. Its protein is CASSQIAGLTYNEQFF. V usage is TRBV11-2 and J usage is TRBJ2-1; TRBD2 agrees at 8 bases. The CDR3 has 16 residues. From germline, CDR1 is SGHAT and CDR2 FQNNGV. V dropped 5 bases and J dropped 4; count of bases not matched to a gene: 10. The full variable domain, with the rest looked up from reference TRBV11-2 and TRBJ2-1, is EAGVAQSPRYKIIEKRQSVAFWCNPISGHATLYWYQQILGQGPKLLIQFQNNGVVDDSQLPKDRFSAERLKGVDSTLKIQPAKLEDSAVYLCASSQIAGLTYNEQFFGPGTRLTVL.

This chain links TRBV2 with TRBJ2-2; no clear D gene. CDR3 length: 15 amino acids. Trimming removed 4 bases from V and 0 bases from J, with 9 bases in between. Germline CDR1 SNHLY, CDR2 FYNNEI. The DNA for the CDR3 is TGTGCCAGCAGTGGCCCGCGTACGAACACCGGGGAGCTGTTTTTT. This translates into CASSGPRTNTGELFF.

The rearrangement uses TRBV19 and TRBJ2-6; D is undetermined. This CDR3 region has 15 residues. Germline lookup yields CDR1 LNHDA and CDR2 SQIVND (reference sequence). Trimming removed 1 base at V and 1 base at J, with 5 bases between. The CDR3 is CASSIGHSGANVLTF. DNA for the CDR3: TGTGCCAGTAGTATAGGACATTCTGGGGCCAACGTCCTGACTTTC. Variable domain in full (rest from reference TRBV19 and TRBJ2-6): DGGITQSPKYLFRKEGQNVTLSCEQNLNHDAMYWYRQDPGQGLRLIYYSQIVNDFQKGDIAEGYSVSREKKESFPLTVTSAQKNPTAFYLCASSIGHSGANVLTFGAGSRLTVL.

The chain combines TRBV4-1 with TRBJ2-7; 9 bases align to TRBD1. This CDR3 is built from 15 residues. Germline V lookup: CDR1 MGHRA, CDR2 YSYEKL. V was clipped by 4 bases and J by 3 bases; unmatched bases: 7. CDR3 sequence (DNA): TGCGCCAGCAGCCCGGGGACAGGGAGGAACTACGAGCAGTACTTC. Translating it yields CASSPGTGRNYEQYF.

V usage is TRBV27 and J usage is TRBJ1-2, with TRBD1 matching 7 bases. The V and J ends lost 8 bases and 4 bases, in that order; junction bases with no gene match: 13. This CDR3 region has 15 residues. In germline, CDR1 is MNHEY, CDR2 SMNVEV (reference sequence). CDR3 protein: CASYAYSTGTYGYTF. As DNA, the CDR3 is TGTGCCAGCTATGCTTATTCGACAGGGACCTATGGCTACACCTTC.

CDR3 in amino acids: CASSLMGLGESGYTF. The CDR3 DNA reads as TGTGCCAGCAGCTTAATGGGTCTCGGGGAAAGTGGCTACACCTTC. The V and J genes are TRBV7-2 and TRBJ1-2; D is uncertain. V shed 2 bases and J shed 7 bases, with 17 bases lying between them. From germline, CDR1 is SGHTA and CDR2 FQGNSA. The CDR3 consists of 15 residues.

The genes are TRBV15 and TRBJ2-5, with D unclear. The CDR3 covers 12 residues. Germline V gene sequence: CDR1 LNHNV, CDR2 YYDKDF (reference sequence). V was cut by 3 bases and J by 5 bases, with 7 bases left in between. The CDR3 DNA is TGTGCCACCAGCAGCGATCAGGAGACCCAGTACTTC. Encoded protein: CATSSDQETQYF.

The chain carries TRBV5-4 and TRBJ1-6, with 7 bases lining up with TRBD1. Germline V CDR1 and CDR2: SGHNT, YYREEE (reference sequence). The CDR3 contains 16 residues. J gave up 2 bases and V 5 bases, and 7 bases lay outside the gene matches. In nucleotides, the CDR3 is TGTGCCAGCAGAGGGGGCGGGGACGCCTATAATTCACCCCTCCACTTT. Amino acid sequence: CASRGGGDAYNSPLHF.

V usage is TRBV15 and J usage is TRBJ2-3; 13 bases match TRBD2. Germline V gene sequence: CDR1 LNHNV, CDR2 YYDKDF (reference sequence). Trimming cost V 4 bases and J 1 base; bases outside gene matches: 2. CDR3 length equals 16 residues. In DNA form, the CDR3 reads TGTGCCACCAGCACAACTAGCGGGGGGGGCACAGATACGCAGTATTTT. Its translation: CATSTTSGGGTDTQYF.

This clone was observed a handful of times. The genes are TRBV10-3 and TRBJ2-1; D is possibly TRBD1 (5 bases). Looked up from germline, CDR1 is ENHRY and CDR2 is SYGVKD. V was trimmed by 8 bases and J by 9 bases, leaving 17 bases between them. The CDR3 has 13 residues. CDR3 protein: CAIGSQGYGEQFF. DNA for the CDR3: TGTGCCATCGGGTCCCAGGGATACGGTGAGCAGTTCTTC.

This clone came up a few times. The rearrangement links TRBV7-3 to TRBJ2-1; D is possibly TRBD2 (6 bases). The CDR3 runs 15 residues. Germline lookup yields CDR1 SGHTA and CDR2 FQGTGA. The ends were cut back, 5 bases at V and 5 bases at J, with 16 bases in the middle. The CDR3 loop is CASSPGPAGNNEQFF. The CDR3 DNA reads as TGTGCCAGCAGCCCGGGCCCTGCGGGAAACAATGAGCAGTTCTTC.

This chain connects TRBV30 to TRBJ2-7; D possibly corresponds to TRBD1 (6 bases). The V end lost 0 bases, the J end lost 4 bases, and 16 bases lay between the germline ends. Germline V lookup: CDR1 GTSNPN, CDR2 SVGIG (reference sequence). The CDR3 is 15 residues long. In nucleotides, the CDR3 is TGTGCCTGGAGTGTACCAGGGGCCATCCATTACGAGCAGTACTTC. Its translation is CAWSVPGAIHYEQYF.

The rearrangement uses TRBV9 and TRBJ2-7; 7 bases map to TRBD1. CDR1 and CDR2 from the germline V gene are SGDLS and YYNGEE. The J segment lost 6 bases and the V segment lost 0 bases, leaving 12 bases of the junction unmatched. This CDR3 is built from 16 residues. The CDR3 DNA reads TGTGCCAGCAGCGTAGGAGCGACAGGGTATGAGAGCGAGCAGTACTTC. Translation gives CASSVGATGYESEQYF. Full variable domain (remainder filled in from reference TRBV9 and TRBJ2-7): DSGVTQTPKHLITATGQRVTLRCSPRSGDLSVYWYQQSLDQGLQFLIQYYNGEERAKGNILERFSAQQFPDLHSELNLSSLELGDSALYFCASSVGATGYESEQYFGPGTRLTVT.

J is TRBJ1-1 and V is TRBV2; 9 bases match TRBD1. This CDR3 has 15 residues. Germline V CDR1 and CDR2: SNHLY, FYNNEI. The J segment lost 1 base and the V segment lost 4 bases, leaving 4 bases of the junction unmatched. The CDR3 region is CASSGRDRANTEAFF. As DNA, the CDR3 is TGTGCCAGCAGTGGTAGGGACAGGGCGAACACTGAAGCTTTCTTT.

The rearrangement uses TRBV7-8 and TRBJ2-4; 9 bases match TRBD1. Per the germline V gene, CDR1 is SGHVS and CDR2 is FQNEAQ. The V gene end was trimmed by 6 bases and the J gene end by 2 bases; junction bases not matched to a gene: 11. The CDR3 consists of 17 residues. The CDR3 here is CASSSTGGNRPKNIQYF. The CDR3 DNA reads TGTGCCAGCAGTTCGACAGGGGGGAATCGTCCCAAAAACATTCAGTACTTC. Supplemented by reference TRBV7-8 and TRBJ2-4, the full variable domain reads GAGVSQSPRYKVAKRGQDVALRCDPISGHVSLFWYQQALGQGPEFLTYFQNEAQLDKSGLPSDRFFAERPEGSVSTLKIQRTQQEDSAVYLCASSSTGGNRPKNIQYFGAGTRLSVL.

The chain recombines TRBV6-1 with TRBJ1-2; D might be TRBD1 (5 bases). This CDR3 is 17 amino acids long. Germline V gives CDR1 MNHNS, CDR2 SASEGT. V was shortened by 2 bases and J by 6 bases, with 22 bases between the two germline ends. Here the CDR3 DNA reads TGTGCCAGCAGTGAAAGGGGTGGGTTCGGATTTCGACATGGCTACACCTTC. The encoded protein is CASSERGGFGFRHGYTF.

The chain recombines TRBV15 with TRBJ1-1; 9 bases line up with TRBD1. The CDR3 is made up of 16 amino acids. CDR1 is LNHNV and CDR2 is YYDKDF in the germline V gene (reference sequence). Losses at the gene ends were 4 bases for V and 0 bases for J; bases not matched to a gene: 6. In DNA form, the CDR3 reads TGTGCCACCAGCAAGCATACAGGGGGCATGAACACTGAAGCTTTCTTT. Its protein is CATSKHTGGMNTEAFF.

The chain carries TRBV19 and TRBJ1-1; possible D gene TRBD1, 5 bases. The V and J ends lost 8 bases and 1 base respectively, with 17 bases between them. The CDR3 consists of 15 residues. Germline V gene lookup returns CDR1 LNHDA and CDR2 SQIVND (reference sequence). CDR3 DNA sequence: TGTGCCAGTCGCCTCGCCCCGGGGGGGAACACTGAAGCTTTCTTT. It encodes CASRLAPGGNTEAFF.

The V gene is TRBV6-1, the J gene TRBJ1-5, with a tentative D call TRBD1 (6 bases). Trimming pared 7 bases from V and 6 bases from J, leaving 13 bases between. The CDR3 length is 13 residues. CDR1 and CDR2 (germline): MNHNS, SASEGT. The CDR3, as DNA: TGTGCCAGCATGATCCAGGGGCCTCAGCCCCAGCATTTT. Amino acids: CASMIQGPQPQHF.

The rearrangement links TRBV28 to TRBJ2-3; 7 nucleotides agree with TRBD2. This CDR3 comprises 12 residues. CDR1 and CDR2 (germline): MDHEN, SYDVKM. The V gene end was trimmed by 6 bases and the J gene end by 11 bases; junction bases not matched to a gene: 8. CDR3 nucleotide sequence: TGTGCCAGCAGGAGAAGCGGGGAGGAGCAGTATTTT. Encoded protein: CASRRSGEEQYF.

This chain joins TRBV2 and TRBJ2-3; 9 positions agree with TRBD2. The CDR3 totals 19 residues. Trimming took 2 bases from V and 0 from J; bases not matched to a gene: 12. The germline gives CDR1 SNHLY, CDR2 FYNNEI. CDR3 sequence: CASSESSGSGGASTDTQYF. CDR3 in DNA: TGTGCCAGCAGTGAAAGTTCCGGTAGCGGGGGTGCTAGCACAGATACGCAGTATTTT.

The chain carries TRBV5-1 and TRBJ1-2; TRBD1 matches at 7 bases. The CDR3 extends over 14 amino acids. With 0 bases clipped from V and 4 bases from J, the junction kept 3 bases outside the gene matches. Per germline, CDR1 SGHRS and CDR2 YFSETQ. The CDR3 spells CASSLESGGYGYTF. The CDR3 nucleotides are TGCGCCAGCAGCTTGGAATCAGGGGGCTATGGCTACACCTTC.

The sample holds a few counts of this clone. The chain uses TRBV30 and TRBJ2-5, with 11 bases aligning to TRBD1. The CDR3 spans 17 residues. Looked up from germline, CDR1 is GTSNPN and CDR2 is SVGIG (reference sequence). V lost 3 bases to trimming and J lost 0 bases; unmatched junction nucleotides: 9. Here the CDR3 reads CAWSPDRGQNYQETQYF. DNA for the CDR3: TGTGCCTGGAGCCCGGACAGGGGGCAGAACTACCAAGAGACCCAGTACTTC.

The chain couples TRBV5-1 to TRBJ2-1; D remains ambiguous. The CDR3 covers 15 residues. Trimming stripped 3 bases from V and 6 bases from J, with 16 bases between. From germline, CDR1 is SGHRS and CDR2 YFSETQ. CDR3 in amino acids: CASSSPGPNANEQFF. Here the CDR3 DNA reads TGCGCCAGCAGCTCGCCGGGTCCTAATGCCAATGAGCAGTTCTTC.